This entry lists 25 T cell receptor beta chains sequenced from one sample in a study of T-cell reconstitution after alpha-beta-depleted transplantation in children (dated by TCRdb to about 2016). The library was prepared using PCR. Sequencing used an Illumina HiSeq 2500. To normalize quantification of the TCRbeta repertoire, the TCR libraries were built with molecular barcoding that relied on unique molecular identifiers. TCRdb redid the processing of the public reads, applying fastp at Q25 and MiXCR, and retained in-frame beta chains. Each entry is one CDR3 protein sequence, shown with its most common DNA and genes. A total of about 690,000 distinct CDR3 sequences appear in this sample, about 15% of them only once. The ten most abundant clones make up 1.1% of the sample. The starting material was PBMCs from the stem cell graft donor, obtained from the stem cell graft. The receptor set was obtained from a human donor who donated a stem cell graft to a child with acute myeloid leukemia.

The chain employs TRBV29-1 and TRBJ2-3; D may match TRBD1 or TRBD2 (5 bases each). Trimming shortened V by 7 bases and J by 1 base, and 9 bases separated the two germline ends. There are 12 residues in the CDR3. Per germline, CDR1 SQVTM and CDR2 ANQGSEA. The CDR3 nucleotides are TGCAGCGAACTGGGGGGCACAGATACGCAGTATTTT. Its translation is CSELGGTDTQYF.

This clonotype appeared many times. The chain recombines TRBV7-2 with TRBJ2-5; D might be TRBD2 (6 bases). The CDR3 contains 16 residues. Germline CDR1 reads SGHTA; CDR2 reads FQGNSA. Trimming cost V 4 bases and J 3 bases, with 18 bases left between them. The DNA for the CDR3 is TGTGCCAGCAGCTCCGGAGGGTGGCAGGTGGAAGAGACCCAGTACTTC. The encoded protein is CASSSGGWQVEETQYF.

This clonotype was picked up a small number of times. This chain links TRBV6-2 or TRBV6-3 with TRBJ2-7; 14 bases agree with TRBD2. Germline values: CDR1 MNHEY, CDR2 SVGEGT. The CDR3 sequence is 20 residues long. After removal of 5 bases from V and 7 bases from J, the junction contained 22 bases not matched to a gene. CDR3 sequence: CASSPPMGLAGASRTLEQYV. CDR3 nucleotides: TGTGCCAGCAGTCCTCCGATGGGACTAGCGGGGGCTTCCCGTACCCTGGAGCAGTACGTC.

This clonotype was recorded many times. CDR3 amino acids: CSVAPHHGGYYGYTF. The DNA for the CDR3 is TGCAGCGTTGCGCCCCACCACGGGGGGTACTATGGCTACACCTTC. The gene calls are TRBV29-1 and TRBJ1-2; the D gene is possibly TRBD1 (5 bases). Germline CDR1 SQVTM, CDR2 ANQGSEA. Trimming removed 4 bases at V and 3 bases at J, with 18 bases between. There are 15 residues in the CDR3.

V is TRBV12-5 and J is TRBJ2-4; no clear D gene. V was cut by 3 bases and J by 3 bases, with 15 bases left in between. Germline V gives CDR1 LGHNT, CDR2 FRNRAP. This CDR3 has 16 amino acids. CDR3 DNA sequence: TGTGCTAGTGGTTTTTTGATCGGGTTTGGCAAAAACATTCAGTACTTC. Translated, it gives CASGFLIGFGKNIQYF. Based on the CDR3 plus reference TRBV12-5 and TRBJ2-4, the full variable domain is DARVTQTPRHKVTEMGQEVTMRCQPILGHNTVFWYRQTMMQGLELLAYFRNRAPLDDSGMPKDRFSAEMPDATLATLKIQPSEPRDSAVYFCASGFLIGFGKNIQYFGAGTRLSVL.

The chain uses TRBV29-1 and TRBJ2-3; perhaps TRBD2 as D (6 bases). The CDR3 length is 12 residues. V was pared by 7 bases and J by 0 bases, with 8 bases between. CDR1 SQVTM and CDR2 ANQGSEA come from the germline V gene. The CDR3 DNA reads as TGCAGCGGGGGACTGAGCACAGATACGCAGTATTTT. This codes for CSGGLSTDTQYF.

This clonotype was found many times. This chain links TRBV29-1 with TRBJ2-7; tentatively, D is TRBD1 or TRBD2 (5 bases each). This CDR3 spans 13 amino acids. The V end lost 3 bases, the J end lost 3 bases, and 12 bases lay between the germline ends. Germline V gene lookup returns CDR1 SQVTM and CDR2 ANQGSEA. The DNA for the CDR3 is TGCAGCGTTGAGGGGGACGTCGGCTACGAGCAGTACTTC. Translated, it gives CSVEGDVGYEQYF.

This clonotype occurred many times. V and J are TRBV29-1 and TRBJ2-5; D is unresolved. Trimming shortened V by 4 bases and J by 4 bases, and 10 bases separated the two germline ends. The germline CDR1 and CDR2 sequences are SQVTM and ANQGSEA. The CDR3 spans 12 residues. The CDR3 DNA is TGCAGCGTTGTCGGCCCGAGAGAGACCCAGTACTTC. It is translated as CSVVGPRETQYF.

There are many counts of this clonotype. The gene calls are TRBV20-1 and TRBJ2-1; tentatively, D is TRBD2 (7 bases). In germline, CDR1 is DFQATT, CDR2 SNEGSKA (reference sequence). Trimming took 1 base from V and 13 from J, leaving 23 bases between them. There are 15 residues in the CDR3. CDR3 amino acids: CSARVWAPGAGEQFF. The CDR3 DNA is TGCAGTGCTAGAGTTTGGGCTCCGGGGGCGGGGGAACAGTTCTTC.

Only a few counts were recorded for this clonotype. The chain combines TRBV9 with TRBJ1-5; the match to TRBD1 covers 8 bases. CDR3 length equals 15 residues. Unmatched junction bases numbered 9, after V lost 3 bases and J lost 7 bases. The germline V gene encodes CDR1 SGDLS and CDR2 YYNGEE. The chain's CDR3 is CASSAQGADKQPQHF. Written as DNA, the CDR3 is TGTGCCAGCAGCGCCCAGGGGGCGGATAAACAGCCCCAGCATTTT.

This clonotype came up a few times. The V call is TRBV7-9, the J call TRBJ1-2, with D uncertain. This CDR3 has 13 residues. The V end was cut by 0 bases, the J end by 4 bases, with 6 bases between. The germline gives CDR1 SEHNR, CDR2 FQNEAQ (reference sequence). CDR3 protein: CASSLAEGYGYTF. The CDR3 DNA is TGTGCCAGCAGCTTAGCGGAAGGCTATGGCTACACCTTC.

This clonotype was observed many times. The rearrangement links TRBV20-1 to TRBJ2-7; D ambiguous. Between the trimmed V and J ends, which lost 6 bases and 2 bases, there was a span of 5 bases. The CDR3 totals 10 residues. Germline loops: CDR1 DFQATT, CDR2 SNEGSKA (reference sequence). The CDR3 DNA follows: TGCAGTGCCAGACCCTACGAGCAGTACGTC. Residues: CSARPYEQYV.

This clonotype showed up many times. The J gene is TRBJ1-4, the V gene TRBV6-5; D is unresolved. Per germline, CDR1 MNHEY and CDR2 SVGAGI. This CDR3 is 13 amino acids long. V was clipped by 0 bases and J by 8 bases, with 7 bases between them. CDR3 residues: CASSYSMGEKLFF. CDR3 in DNA: TGTGCCAGCAGTTACTCGATGGGCGAAAAACTGTTTTTT.

In this sample, this clonotype turned up many times. The chain uses TRBV20-1 and TRBJ2-7, with 8 bases lining up with TRBD2. This CDR3 is 15 amino acids long. The germline V gene encodes CDR1 DFQATT and CDR2 SNEGSKA (reference sequence). Trimming cost V 6 bases and J 0 bases; bases outside gene matches: 10. In DNA form, the CDR3 reads TGCAGTGCGACCAGGACTAGCTTAAGCTCCTACGAGCAGTACTTC. As protein: CSATRTSLSSYEQYF.

The table lists this clonotype with many counts. The rearrangement uses TRBV29-1 and TRBJ2-7; D unresolved. This CDR3 comprises 13 residues. Germline V gene data show CDR1 as SQVTM and CDR2 as ANQGSEA. Trimming removed 3 bases from V and 0 bases from J, with 9 bases in between. The CDR3 DNA is TGCAGCGTTGAGGCAGGAGACTCCTACGAGCAGTACTTC. Its protein product is CSVEAGDSYEQYF.

The table lists this clonotype with many counts. This chain links TRBV20-1 with TRBJ2-1; maybe TRBD2 (6 bases). Looked up from germline, CDR1 is DFQATT and CDR2 is SNEGSKA (reference sequence). The CDR3 loop spans 11 amino acids. V gave up 3 bases and J gave up 15 bases, with 15 bases separating them. The CDR3 bases are TGCAGTGCTAGGAGAGATGCGGGGCCGTTCTTC. Translated, it gives CSARRDAGPFF.

V gene TRBV12-3 or TRBV12-4 combines with J gene TRBJ1-5, with 8 bases fitting TRBD1. The junction had 5 bases not matched to a gene; V was cut back by 1 base and J by 0 bases. CDR3 length: 17 residues. DNA of the CDR3: TGTGCCAGCAGTTTAGTTCTAGGACAGGGTAGCAATCAGCCCCAGCATTTT. This sequence encodes CASSLVLGQGSNQPQHF.

This clonotype occurred many times. The CDR3 spells CSVPRGTTEQFF. The CDR3, as DNA: TGCAGCGTACCGAGGGGGACAACGGAGCAGTTCTTC. This chain links TRBV29-1 with TRBJ2-1; possibly TRBD1 for D (6 bases). Trimming shortened V by 6 bases and J by 10 bases, and 16 bases separated the two germline ends. Germline CDR1 SQVTM, CDR2 ANQGSEA. The CDR3 is 12 residues long.

This clonotype has just a few counts. The V gene is TRBV5-5, the J gene TRBJ2-3; 7 bases are shared with TRBD1. The CDR3 runs to 16 residues. CDR1 and CDR2 from the germline V gene are SGHKS and YYEKEE (reference sequence). Unmatched junction bases numbered 4, after V lost 0 bases and J lost 0 bases. This chain's CDR3 is CASSLGRGSSTDTQYF. DNA of the CDR3: TGTGCCAGCAGCTTGGGCAGGGGGTCTAGCACAGATACGCAGTATTTT. Full variable domain (remainder filled in from reference TRBV5-5 and TRBJ2-3): DAGVTQSPTHLIKTRGQQVTLRCSPISGHKSVSWYQQVLGQGPQFIFQYYEKEERGRGNFPDRFSARQFPNYSSELNVNALLLGDSALYLCASSLGRGSSTDTQYFGPGTRLTVL.

Here the CDR3 reads CASRASSPPDTQYF. In nucleotides, the CDR3 is TGTGCCAGCCGGGCCAGCTCCCCGCCGGATACGCAGTATTTT. The rearrangement uses TRBV28 and TRBJ2-3, with no clear D. The germline CDR1 and CDR2 sequences are MDHEN and SYDVKM. V dropped 8 bases and J dropped 6 bases, with 18 bases sitting between them. The CDR3 totals 14 residues.

This clonotype was recorded at least ten times. In DNA form, the CDR3 reads TGCAGTGCTAGCTGGACAGGGGCCAACGTCCTGACTTTC. Its translation: CSASWTGANVLTF. The rearrangement joins TRBV20-1 to TRBJ2-6; possible D gene TRBD1, 5 bases. The CDR3 is 13 residues long. Trimming took off 3 bases at V and 4 bases at J, with 7 bases between the two ends. Germline V CDR1 and CDR2: DFQATT, SNEGSKA (reference sequence).

This clonotype came up a few times. The chain uses TRBV12-3 or TRBV12-4 and TRBJ2-5, with D perhaps TRBD1 (6 bases). V was trimmed by 6 bases and J by 5 bases, leaving 16 bases between them. The CDR3 has 14 amino acids. The DNA of the CDR3 is TGTGCCAGCAGCACAACAGGGCTGGGGGAGACCCAGTACTTC. Amino acid sequence: CASSTTGLGETQYF.

The chain is built from TRBV6-1 and TRBJ1-5; D is uncertain. V was clipped by 3 bases and J by 1 base, with 10 bases between them. The germline V gene has CDR1 MNHNS and CDR2 SASEGT. The CDR3 sequence is 15 residues long. DNA for the CDR3: TGTGCCAGCAGTGACAGGTTGGGAAGCAATCAGCCCCAGCATTTT. It yields the protein CASSDRLGSNQPQHF.

The chain carries TRBV12-3 or TRBV12-4 and TRBJ2-1; D perhaps matches TRBD2 (5 bases). The CDR3 has 15 amino acids. V lost 0 bases, J lost 4 bases, and 10 bases lay in between. The CDR3 DNA sequence: TGTGCCAGCAGTTTAGCGCCAGGACTTTACAATGAGCAGTTCTTC. Its protein product is CASSLAPGLYNEQFF.

As regards this clonotype: This may be a read error: a much more frequent sequence differs by one nucleotide. The J gene is TRBJ2-1, the V gene TRBV6-5, with D unclear. CDR3 length equals 15 residues. Germline CDR1 reads MNHEY; CDR2 reads SVGAGI. The CDR3 is CASSYSGRPYNDQFF. The CDR3 DNA is TGTGCCAGCAGTTACTCGGGTAGACCCTACAATGACCAGTTCTTC.